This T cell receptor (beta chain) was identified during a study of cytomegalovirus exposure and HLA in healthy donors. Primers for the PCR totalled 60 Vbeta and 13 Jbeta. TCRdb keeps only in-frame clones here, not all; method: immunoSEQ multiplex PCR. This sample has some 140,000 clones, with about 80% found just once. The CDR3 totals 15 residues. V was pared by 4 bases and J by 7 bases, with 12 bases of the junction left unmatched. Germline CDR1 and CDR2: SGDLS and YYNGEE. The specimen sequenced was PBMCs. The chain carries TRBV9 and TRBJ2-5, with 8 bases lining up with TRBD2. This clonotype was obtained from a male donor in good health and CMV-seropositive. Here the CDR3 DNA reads TGTGCCAGCAGCTCGTCGACTAGCGTAGCTGGGACCCAGTACTTC. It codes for CASSSSTSVAGTQYF.